Reported below is one T cell receptor beta chain. The target antigen is unknown. Repertoires were generated with immunoSEQ multiplex PCR, while TCRdb's copy carries only in-frame clones and drops some. The sample records 8,700 or so clones, about 84% being singletons. V was trimmed by 3 bases and J by 2 bases, leaving 10 bases between them. Germline V lookup: CDR1 PRHDT, CDR2 FYEKMQ (reference sequence). CDR3 length: 14 residues. This record belongs to a study of regulatory and conventional T cells in RAG deficiency. Study-level results: Control T-cell subsets had markedly higher Shannon entropy and lower Simpson indices than RAG-deficient patients. Omenn patients showed >75% Treg-Tconv overlap and shorter CDR3 lengths.

The same sample was also studied in work on regulatory T cells. That paper states: Primers: 52 TRBV forward and 13 TRBJ reverse. Skewed V and J usage and few unique V-J pairs marked patient repertoires, most in Tregs.

This clonotype was obtained from a human donor in good health. The sequenced sample was CD8+ T cells sorted from blood. The rearrangement links TRBV13 to TRBJ1-1; D is unresolved. The CDR3 is CASSLAQQNTEAFF. Here the CDR3 DNA reads TGTGCCAGCAGCTTGGCCCAGCAAAACACTGAAGCTTTCTTT.